Below, 15 T cell receptor beta chains from the same sample are listed, as sequenced in a study of T cells in Graves' hyperthyroidism and ophthalmopathy. RNA transcripts yielded amplified TCR beta CDR3 regions. Primed by the HTBI set, a first-round RT-PCR was run on the TCR CDR3. TCRdb re-derived calls from the multiplex PCR reads in MiXCR, one entry per CDR3 protein. The data contain about 360,000 distinct CDR3 sequences, roughly 25% of them singletons. The specimen sequenced was blood. The origin of the receptors is a man over 45 with Graves' hyperthyroidism.

CDR3 residues: CASSLKATDTQYF. CDR3 DNA: TGTGCCAGCAGCTTAAAAGCCACAGATACGCAGTATTTT. V usage is TRBV7-9 and J usage is TRBJ2-3; D remains unclear. Germline-derived CDR1 and CDR2 are SEHNR and FQNEAQ (reference sequence). The CDR3 contains 13 residues. Deletions cut 2 bases from V and 2 bases from J, with 5 bases between.

The chain has TRBV29-1 and TRBJ1-2; D is undetermined. Trimming stripped 5 bases from V and 8 bases from J, with 12 bases between. The germline CDR1 and CDR2 sequences are SQVTM and ANQGSEA. The CDR3 extends over 11 amino acids. The CDR3 spells CSVQHGWGYTF. DNA for the CDR3: TGCAGCGTTCAACACGGGTGGGGCTACACCTTC.

This clonotype was counted only a few times. This rearrangement joins TRBV6-1 to TRBJ2-2; D is ambiguous. The CDR3 loop spans 13 amino acids. Germline V gene sequence: CDR1 MNHNS, CDR2 SASEGT. V was shortened by 8 bases and J by 2 bases, with 9 bases between the two germline ends. The CDR3 loop is CASVDVNTGELFF. The CDR3 DNA reads TGTGCCAGCGTGGACGTCAACACCGGGGAGCTGTTTTTT.

This clonotype was seen more than once but under ten times. The V gene is TRBV10-3, the J gene TRBJ2-5; no reliable D call. The length of the CDR3 is 13 residues. Deletions cut 4 bases from V and 1 base from J, with 7 bases between. The germline V gene encodes CDR1 ENHRY and CDR2 SYGVKD. The CDR3 DNA is TGTGCCATCAGTGTGACGGCCCAAGAGACCCAGTACTTC. The encoded protein is CAISVTAQETQYF.

This rearrangement joins TRBV20-1 to TRBJ2-1; D could derive from TRBD1 or TRBD2 (5 bases each). This CDR3 is 11 amino acids long. Per germline, CDR1 DFQATT and CDR2 SNEGSKA (reference sequence). Between the trimmed V and J ends, which lost 1 base and 11 bases, there was a span of 9 bases. The CDR3 here is CSARASGQQFF. Written as DNA, the CDR3 is TGCAGTGCTAGAGCATCGGGACAGCAGTTCTTC.

This clonotype has a count of ten or more. The chain employs TRBV7-9 and TRBJ2-1, with TRBD2 identical over 14 bases. Per the germline V gene, CDR1 is SEHNR and CDR2 is FQNEAQ (reference sequence). The CDR3 consists of 16 residues. V trimming: 5 bases; J trimming: 3 bases; junction bases outside the gene matches: 3. The CDR3 reads CASSRLAGGGYNEQFF. The DNA for the CDR3 is TGTGCCAGCAGCCGACTAGCGGGAGGGGGCTACAATGAGCAGTTCTTC.

This clonotype has just a few counts. V is TRBV5-1 and J is TRBJ2-1, with D possibly matching TRBD2 (6 bases). The germline CDR1 and CDR2 sequences are SGHRS and YFSETQ. V gave up 1 base and J gave up 9 bases, with 17 bases separating them. The CDR3 is 15 residues long. The CDR3 spells CASSLLGGKESEQFF. Written as DNA, the CDR3 is TGCGCCAGCAGCTTGCTGGGCGGGAAGGAAAGTGAGCAGTTCTTC.

This clonotype appeared a single time. This rearrangement joins TRBV9 to TRBJ2-1; TRBD1 aligns across 9 bases. Trimming took 0 bases from V and 12 from J; bases not matched to a gene: 13. The CDR3 has 16 amino acids. CDR1 SGDLS and CDR2 YYNGEE come from the germline V gene. The CDR3 loop is CASSVDNRGPESGQFF. The CDR3, as DNA: TGTGCCAGCAGCGTAGACAACAGGGGGCCGGAAAGTGGGCAGTTCTTC.

This chain uses TRBV4-1 with TRBJ2-1, with 7 bases identical to TRBD1. Germline CDR1 is MGHRA and CDR2 is YSYEKL. This CDR3 spans 16 amino acids. J gave up 2 bases and V 1 base, and 5 bases lay outside the gene matches. The CDR3 here is CASSQAPGQTYNEQFF. CDR3 nucleotides: TGCGCCAGCAGCCAAGCTCCGGGACAGACCTACAATGAGCAGTTCTTC.

This sequence joins TRBV5-1 and TRBJ1-6, with D possibly TRBD1 on 5 matching bases. Germline loops: CDR1 SGHRS, CDR2 YFSETQ. Deletions cut 4 bases from V and 8 bases from J, with 10 bases between. The CDR3 totals 13 residues. As DNA, the CDR3 is TGCGCCAGCAGCCTTCGAGGGGATTCACCCCTCCACTTT. This gives the protein CASSLRGDSPLHF.

A few counts support this clonotype. V is TRBV6-1 and J is TRBJ2-1; D not certain. Germline CDR1 MNHNS, CDR2 SASEGT. The CDR3 is 12 amino acids. Trimming removed 4 bases from V and 6 bases from J, with 7 bases in between. Here the CDR3 DNA reads TGTGCCAGCAGTGTGGAAACCAATGAGCAGTTCTTC. Protein sequence: CASSVETNEQFF.

CDR3 amino acids: CASTPSGGGYTF. The CDR3 DNA is TGTGCCAGTACCCCTTCAGGGGGTGGCTACACCTTC. The V call is TRBV19, the J call TRBJ1-2; 7 bases are shared with TRBD1. The germline gives CDR1 LNHDA, CDR2 SQIVND (reference sequence). V lost 7 bases and J lost 7; bases outside the gene matches: 6. The CDR3 runs 12 residues.

This chain uses TRBV12-3 or TRBV12-4 with TRBJ2-5, with D possibly being TRBD2 (6 bases). This CDR3 spans 13 amino acids. V lost 5 bases and J 7 bases, leaving 14 bases between the germline ends. CDR3 region: CASSPSDGGTQYF. CDR3 DNA: TGTGCCAGCAGTCCATCGGACGGGGGGACCCAGTACTTC.

This clonotype showed up just a few times. Sequence at one end of the junction differs from germline and may be a read error. The chain recombines TRBV7-3 with TRBJ2-7; TRBD2 agrees at 7 bases. Germline V lookup: CDR1 SGHTA, CDR2 FQGTGA. The length of the CDR3 is 16 residues. CDR3: CASSVTRLAGLYEQYF. As DNA, the CDR3 is TGTGCCAGCAGCGTAACACGACTAGCTGGGCTCTACGAGCAGTACTTC.

This clonotype was observed once. A read error may produce the germline difference seen at one junction end. As DNA, the CDR3 is TGCAGTGCTACGGGGGGCTCCCAAGAGACCCGGTACTTC. Protein: CSATGGSQETRYF. The genes are TRBV20-1 and TRBJ2-5; D perhaps matches TRBD2 (7 bases). This CDR3 has 13 amino acids. Germline CDR1 DFQATT, CDR2 SNEGSKA (reference sequence).